What follows are 32 T cell receptor beta chains derived from one specimen sequenced in a study of beta chain features in type 1 diabetes. Study-level results: Type 1 diabetes patients had TCRB CDR3s that were shorter (moderately but significantly so) in all four CD4+ subsets.

No antigen has been assigned to these receptors. Expressed TCRB transcripts were sequenced because the isolated RNA had all been reverse transcribed beforehand. Assay: immunoSEQ multiplex PCR; the TCRdb copy retains only in-frame clones and omits some. Here the sample spans about 360,000 clones, around an eighth being singletons. The sample was naive CD4+ T cells from blood. Receptors were obtained from a woman in her late teens or twenties with type 1 diabetes.

V is TRBV30 and J is TRBJ2-5, with 8 bases aligning to TRBD2. The J call could be wrong; TRBJ2-7 is a better fit for the DNA end. The CDR3 spans 15 residues. CDR1 is GTSNPN, CDR2 SVGIG, per germline (reference sequence). CDR3: CAWAQGSGSSYEQYF. CDR3 sequence (DNA): TGTGCCTGGGCCCAGGGGAGCGGGAGCTCCTACGAGCAGTACTTC.

A few counts support this clone. This chain connects TRBV5-4 to TRBJ2-1, with D possibly TRBD2 on 7 matching bases. This CDR3 has 12 amino acids. Trimming stripped 4 bases from V and 15 bases from J, with 17 bases between. The germline V gene has CDR1 SGHNT and CDR2 YYREEE (reference sequence). The CDR3 region is CASSHGWGGPFF. The DNA for the CDR3 is TGTGCCAGCAGCCACGGGTGGGGGGGCCCGTTCTTC.

J is TRBJ1-2 and V is TRBV5-6; 7 bases map to TRBD1. Per the germline V gene, CDR1 is SGHDT and CDR2 is YYEEEE. V lost 2 bases to trimming and J lost 5 bases; unmatched junction nucleotides: 6. The CDR3 is 14 amino acids. The CDR3 nucleotides are TGTGCCAGCAGCTTAGAGACAGGGTGGTATGGCTACACCTTC. Translation gives CASSLETGWYGYTF.

The V and J genes are TRBV28 and TRBJ2-1; the D gene is possibly TRBD1 (5 bases). V was cut by 7 bases and J by 7 bases, with 14 bases left in between. CDR3 size: 13 residues. The germline V gene encodes CDR1 MDHEN and CDR2 SYDVKM. The CDR3 DNA sequence: TGTGCCAGCACCATCCCAGGGCTTAATGAGCAGTTCTTC. Encoded protein: CASTIPGLNEQFF.

V and J are TRBV6-5 and TRBJ2-4, with 11 nucleotides matching TRBD2. Germline CDR1 is MNHEY and CDR2 is SVGAGI. The length of the CDR3 is 15 residues. V shed 0 bases and J 6 bases; nucleotides not matched to a gene: 1. CDR3 sequence reads: CASSYSSGRGNIQYF. The DNA of the CDR3 is TGTGCCAGCAGTTACTCTAGCGGGAGGGGAAACATTCAGTACTTC.

The rearrangement joins TRBV4-3 to TRBJ1-5, with D uncertain. V was shortened by 2 bases and J by 2 bases, with 13 bases between the two germline ends. There are 16 residues in the CDR3. Germline CDR1 reads LGHNA; CDR2 reads YSLEER. CDR3 sequence reads: CASSQSHLEGNQPQHF. The CDR3 DNA is TGCGCCAGCAGCCAATCTCACTTAGAGGGCAATCAGCCCCAGCATTTT.

The rearrangement joins TRBV5-4 to TRBJ2-7; 8 nucleotides line up with TRBD2. J gave up 4 bases and V 0 bases, and 9 bases lay outside the gene matches. This CDR3 has 16 residues. Germline CDR1 and CDR2: SGHNT and YYREEE (reference sequence). The CDR3 region is CASSLGTSGRTYEQYF. For the CDR3, the DNA is TGTGCCAGCAGCTTGGGTACTAGCGGCAGAACGTACGAGCAGTACTTC.

The chain couples TRBV4-3 to TRBJ2-3, with D possibly TRBD2 on 5 matching bases. Germline lookup yields CDR1 LGHNA and CDR2 YSLEER. V was shortened by 4 bases and J by 2 bases, with 13 bases between the two germline ends. The CDR3 has 15 residues. The CDR3 nucleotides are TGCGCCAGCAGCCCCATTTGGAGGATCACAGATACGCAGTATTTT. Translating gives CASSPIWRITDTQYF.

This chain connects TRBV5-1 to TRBJ2-1, with TRBD1 identical over 8 bases. V dropped 4 bases and J dropped 0; count of bases not matched to a gene: 6. The CDR3 is 16 residues long. Germline CDR1 reads SGHRS; CDR2 reads YFSETQ. The CDR3 DNA sequence: TGCGCCAGCAGCGCCGTTACAGGGGGCTCCTACAATGAGCAGTTCTTC. Its translation is CASSAVTGGSYNEQFF.

This clone was seen only a few times. V is TRBV13 and J is TRBJ2-7; D ambiguous. CDR1 and CDR2 from the germline V gene are PRHDT and FYEKMQ (reference sequence). Trimming removed 4 bases from V and 2 bases from J, with 3 bases in between. The CDR3 contains 11 residues. CDR3 loop: CASSSTYEQYF. As DNA, the CDR3 is TGTGCCAGCAGCTCCACCTACGAGCAGTACTTC.

This clone was seen a handful of times. The rearrangement joins TRBV5-6 to TRBJ1-6; tentative D call: TRBD1 (5 bases). The CDR3 extends over 15 amino acids. The V gene's germline CDR1 is SGHDT and CDR2 YYEEEE. The ends were cut back, 0 bases at V and 7 bases at J, with 11 bases in the middle. This CDR3 reads CASSLVYDSNSPLHF. In nucleotides, the CDR3 is TGTGCCAGCAGCTTGGTGTACGACAGCAATTCACCCCTCCACTTT. Full variable domain (outside the CDR3, taken from reference TRBV5-6 and TRBJ1-6): DAGVTQSPTHLIKTRGQQVTLRCSPKSGHDTVSWYQQALGQGPQFIFQYYEEEERQRGNFPDRFSGHQFPNYSSELNVNALLLGDSALYLCASSLVYDSNSPLHFGNGTRLTVT.

This sequence joins TRBV11-2 and TRBJ2-1, with TRBD2 matching over 11 bases. CDR1 and CDR2 from the germline V gene are SGHAT and FQNNGV. V gave up 3 bases and J gave up 3 bases; unmatched junction bases: 7. The CDR3 covers 17 residues. CDR3 DNA sequence: TGTGCCAGCAGCTTGGCCACTAGCGGGAGTTACTACAATGAGCAGTTCTTC. Its translation: CASSLATSGSYYNEQFF.

This clone was seen a handful of times. V usage is TRBV30 and J usage is TRBJ2-1; the match to TRBD2 covers 9 bases. The CDR3 consists of 15 residues. J gave up 5 bases and V 3 bases, and 8 bases lay outside the gene matches. Germline V gene sequence: CDR1 GTSNPN, CDR2 SVGIG (reference sequence). CDR3 protein: CAWSPSRLADNEQFF. CDR3 sequence (DNA): TGTGCCTGGAGCCCGAGTCGACTAGCGGACAATGAGCAGTTCTTC.

The V gene is TRBV6-1, the J gene TRBJ2-5; 8 nucleotides align to TRBD1. CDR3 length equals 14 residues. Germline V gene lookup returns CDR1 MNHNS and CDR2 SASEGT. V trimming: 4 bases; J trimming: 5 bases; junction bases outside the gene matches: 6. In DNA, the CDR3 is TGTGCCAGCAGTGTCAGGGGGCTAGGGGAGACCCAGTACTTC. Protein sequence: CASSVRGLGETQYF.

This clone was recorded a few times. The CDR3 DNA is TGTGCCAGCACCCCTGGCGGACTAGCGAAGGAGACCCAGTACTTC. Translated, it gives CASTPGGLAKETQYF. The chain is built from TRBV5-6 and TRBJ2-5, with 9 bases that match TRBD2. Germline V gives CDR1 SGHDT, CDR2 YYEEEE. The CDR3 extends over 15 amino acids. J was trimmed by 5 bases and V by 6 bases; bases with no gene match: 11. Based on the CDR3 plus reference TRBV5-6 and TRBJ2-5, the full variable domain is DAGVTQSPTHLIKTRGQQVTLRCSPKSGHDTVSWYQQALGQGPQFIFQYYEEEERQRGNFPDRFSGHQFPNYSSELNVNALLLGDSALYLCASTPGGLAKETQYFGPGTRLLVL.

This sequence joins TRBV30 and TRBJ1-5; D remains unclear. The CDR3 is 13 amino acids. Trimming left V 3 bases short and J 6 bases short, with 12 bases between. Germline CDR1 GTSNPN, CDR2 SVGIG (reference sequence). CDR3 in amino acids: CAWRTREGQPQHF. In DNA form, the CDR3 reads TGTGCCTGGAGAACGCGGGAGGGTCAGCCCCAGCATTTT.

This chain uses TRBV5-1 with TRBJ2-2, with 9 positions matching TRBD2. Germline loops: CDR1 SGHRS, CDR2 YFSETQ. CDR3 length: 14 residues. V dropped 0 bases and J dropped 6; count of bases not matched to a gene: 0. The CDR3: CASSLASGAGELFF. The CDR3 nucleotides are TGCGCCAGCAGCTTGGCTAGCGGGGCCGGGGAGCTGTTTTTT.

The V call is TRBV7-9, the J call TRBJ1-3, with D perhaps matching TRBD1 (5 bases). Germline CDR1 reads SEHNR; CDR2 reads FQNEAQ (reference sequence). Trimming took 2 bases from V and 10 from J, leaving 24 bases between them. The CDR3 has 17 amino acids. CDR3 nucleotide sequence: TGTGCCAGCAGCTTACTCGGTAGGAGGGGCACGATAAGAACCATATATTTT. Translating gives CASSLLGRRGTIRTIYF.

This clone showed up just a few times. V gene TRBV18 combines with J gene TRBJ2-1; D gene unclear. V gave up 3 bases and J gave up 0 bases, with 12 bases separating them. Germline values: CDR1 KGHSH, CDR2 LQKENI. The CDR3 has 16 residues. The CDR3 loop reads CASSPEWSTSYNEQFF. CDR3 bases: TGTGCCAGCTCACCCGAGTGGAGCACCTCCTACAATGAGCAGTTCTTC.

The chain employs TRBV5-1 and TRBJ2-7, with D unresolved. CDR3 size: 12 residues. V lost 0 bases, J lost 2 bases, and 3 bases lay in between. CDR1 is SGHRS, CDR2 YFSETQ, per germline. CDR3 sequence: CASSLEPYEQYF. CDR3 in DNA: TGCGCCAGCAGCTTGGAGCCCTACGAGCAGTACTTC.

This clone was counted a few times. An end of the junction differs from the germline gene, which may be a read error. The genes are TRBV7-7 and TRBJ2-2, with 8 positions matching TRBD2. The CDR3 consists of 15 residues. The germline V gene has CDR1 SSHAT and CDR2 FNYEAQ (reference sequence). The CDR3 loop is CASSLAGIGAGELFF. The CDR3 bases are TGTGCTAGCAGCTTAGCGGGAATCGGGGCCGGGGAGCTGTTTTTT.

This clone has just a few counts. At one boundary the junction diverges from the germline segment, which might be a read error. The V call is TRBV6-1, the J call TRBJ1-4; 8 nucleotides agree with TRBD1. Looked up from germline, CDR1 is MNHNS and CDR2 is SASEGT. The CDR3 loop spans 12 amino acids. The CDR3 nucleotides are TGTGCCAGCAGTGACCCTATAGGACAGGGCCGTTTT. It encodes CASSDPIGQGRF.

The table lists this clone with a few counts. The chain carries TRBV19 and TRBJ2-2; the D gene is possibly TRBD2 (5 bases). This CDR3 is 15 amino acids long. Looked up from germline, CDR1 is LNHDA and CDR2 is SQIVND (reference sequence). V gave up 5 bases and J gave up 1 base, with 11 bases separating them. CDR3 nucleotides: TGTGCCAGTAGTGTACGGACTGGGAACACCGGGGAGCTGTTTTTT. This encodes CASSVRTGNTGELFF.

This clone was seen a handful of times. The J gene is TRBJ1-5, the V gene TRBV4-3; the match to TRBD1 covers 9 bases. V shed 4 bases, J shed 7 bases, and the junction held 8 bases outside the gene matches. In germline, CDR1 is LGHNA, CDR2 YSLEER. The CDR3 consists of 15 residues. CDR3 in amino acids: CASSLRTGDGQPQHF. The CDR3 region has the DNA TGCGCCAGCAGCCTCCGGACAGGGGATGGGCAGCCCCAGCATTTT.

This clone has more than one count but fewer than ten. V and J are TRBV5-1 and TRBJ2-7; the match to TRBD2 covers 8 bases. This CDR3 comprises 17 residues. Germline V gene lookup returns CDR1 SGHRS and CDR2 YFSETQ. J was trimmed by 2 bases and V by 2 bases; bases with no gene match: 12. The CDR3 here is CASSLTSGTRRTYEQYF. The CDR3 coding sequence is TGCGCCAGCAGCTTAACTTCCGGGACTAGACGAACCTACGAGCAGTACTTC.

The table lists this clone with a few counts. The rearrangement uses TRBV4-2 and TRBJ2-6; 7 nucleotides align to TRBD1. This CDR3 has 18 residues. From germline, CDR1 is LGHNA and CDR2 YNFKEQ. Trimming cost V 4 bases and J 2 bases; bases outside gene matches: 11. CDR3 residues: CASSRPAGGKTGANVLTF. CDR3 in DNA: TGTGCCAGCAGCCGCCCGGCAGGGGGTAAGACTGGGGCCAACGTCCTGACTTTC.

The chain recombines TRBV30 with TRBJ1-1; tentatively, D is TRBD1 (5 bases). V was trimmed by 0 bases and J by 5 bases, leaving 16 bases between them. This CDR3 contains 15 residues. In germline, CDR1 is GTSNPN, CDR2 SVGIG (reference sequence). In nucleotides, the CDR3 is TGTGCCTGGAGTGTACTCCAGGGATGGGATACTGAAGCTTTCTTT. Amino acids: CAWSVLQGWDTEAFF.

The table lists this clone with a few counts. The rearrangement uses TRBV18 and TRBJ2-7; 9 nucleotides line up with TRBD2. CDR1 is KGHSH and CDR2 is LQKENI in the germline V gene. The CDR3 consists of 14 residues. Losses at the gene ends were 0 bases for V and 6 bases for J; bases not matched to a gene: 3. The CDR3 protein is CASSPPSLAGEQYF. In DNA, the CDR3 is TGTGCCAGCTCACCACCTTCACTAGCGGGCGAGCAGTACTTC.

This chain joins TRBV4-1 and TRBJ2-1, with TRBD1 matching 7 bases. Trimming took 2 bases from V and 6 from J; bases not matched to a gene: 13. The germline CDR1 and CDR2 sequences are MGHRA and YSYEKL. This CDR3 comprises 17 residues. The CDR3 is CASSQRRQGLTGNEQFF. The CDR3 DNA reads TGCGCCAGCAGCCAAAGGAGACAGGGCCTAACGGGCAATGAGCAGTTCTTC.

This clone has a handful of counts. Here the CDR3 DNA reads TGTGCCACCAGCAGAGCCTTACAGGGCGCCCTTTATGGCTACACCTTC. It is translated as CATSRALQGALYGYTF. The chain carries TRBV15 and TRBJ1-2, with D possibly TRBD1 on 6 matching bases. Germline values: CDR1 LNHNV, CDR2 YYDKDF (reference sequence). The CDR3 totals 16 residues. Trimming stripped 1 base from V and 5 bases from J, with 17 bases between.

The chain joins TRBV4-1 to TRBJ2-1; 9 bases match TRBD1. The CDR3 runs 15 residues. Trimming took 7 bases from V and 11 from J; bases not matched to a gene: 15. Germline V gene sequence: CDR1 MGHRA, CDR2 YSYEKL. CDR3 bases: TGCGCCAGCACCCCCCCCGGACAGGGGAGATCCCAGCAGTTCTTC. Its translation is CASTPPGQGRSQQFF.

The J gene is TRBJ2-7, the V gene TRBV6-5, with D maybe TRBD1 (7 bases). Germline V CDR1 and CDR2: MNHEY, SVGAGI. The V and J ends lost 0 bases and 3 bases respectively, with 12 bases between them. The CDR3 covers 15 residues. CDR3 loop: CASSYSVQGGYEQYF. In nucleotides, the CDR3 is TGTGCCAGCAGTTACTCGGTGCAGGGGGGCTACGAGCAGTACTTC.